Following are 22 T cell receptor beta chains from one sample sequenced in a study of T cell responses to AZD1222 COVID-19 vaccine. Some clones are missing from TCRdb's copy, which holds only in-frame ones; the method was immunoSEQ multiplex PCR. This table holds about 190,000 clones, 87% found once. Sequencing used peripheral blood, obtained on day 0 of MenACWY control vaccination. All receptors derive from an adult in good health.

The rearrangement joins TRBV5-6 to TRBJ2-7; 9 bases map to TRBD1. The CDR3 covers 14 residues. With 4 bases clipped from V and 7 bases from J, the junction kept 9 bases outside the gene matches. Germline CDR1 is SGHDT and CDR2 is YYEEEE. CDR3 protein: CASSPGQGPTEQYF. CDR3 bases: TGTGCCAGCAGCCCGGGACAGGGACCTACGGAGCAGTACTTC.

The V call is TRBV6-5, the J call TRBJ2-7; D may be TRBD2 (7 bases). CDR1 is MNHEY, CDR2 SVGAGI, per germline. The length of the CDR3 is 16 residues. The V end was cut by 0 bases, the J end by 0 bases, with 12 bases between. CDR3 loop: CASSYSGGVDSYEQYF. CDR3 sequence (DNA): TGTGCCAGCAGTTACTCAGGGGGGGTCGACTCCTACGAGCAGTACTTC.

V usage is TRBV28 and J usage is TRBJ2-1, with 14 bases matching TRBD2. This CDR3 comprises 17 residues. J lost 8 bases, V lost 5 bases, and 11 bases had no gene match. Germline V gene data show CDR1 as MDHEN and CDR2 as SYDVKM. The CDR3 sequence is CASSVSRGLAGGDEQFF. The CDR3 DNA sequence: TGTGCCAGCAGTGTGTCTCGAGGACTAGCGGGGGGCGATGAGCAGTTCTTC.

This chain uses TRBV19 with TRBJ2-7; D may be TRBD2 (5 bases). The germline CDR1 and CDR2 sequences are LNHDA and SQIVND (reference sequence). Trimming cost V 5 bases and J 6 bases, with 17 bases left between them. The CDR3 contains 14 residues. The CDR3 spells CASSLRGPAPEQYF. The DNA of the CDR3 is TGTGCCAGTAGTCTCCGGGGTCCAGCCCCCGAGCAGTACTTC.

This clone was observed a handful of times. The V call is TRBV19, the J call TRBJ2-7; TRBD2 aligns across 15 bases. J lost 1 base, V lost 6 bases, and 4 bases had no gene match. Germline values: CDR1 LNHDA, CDR2 SQIVND (reference sequence). This CDR3 region has 16 residues. The CDR3, as DNA: TGTGCCAGTAGCAGCGGACTAGCGGGAGGGTCCTACGAGCAGTACTTC. It encodes CASSSGLAGGSYEQYF. Full variable domain (outside the CDR3, taken from reference TRBV19 and TRBJ2-7): DGGITQSPKYLFRKEGQNVTLSCEQNLNHDAMYWYRQDPGQGLRLIYYSQIVNDFQKGDIAEGYSVSREKKESFPLTVTSAQKNPTAFYLCASSSGLAGGSYEQYFGPGTRLTVT.

In its sample, this clone was seen once. This rearrangement joins TRBV6-2 or TRBV6-3 to TRBJ1-4; D gene uncertain. Deletions cut 4 bases from V and 5 bases from J, with 11 bases between. Germline V gives CDR1 MNHEY, CDR2 SVGEGT. CDR3 length: 14 residues. DNA for the CDR3: TGTGCCAGCAGTTCGGGCCGGCGAAATGAAAAACTGTTTTTT. It encodes CASSSGRRNEKLFF.

In its sample, this clone was seen once. V and J are TRBV4-3 and TRBJ1-1, with 10 nucleotides matching TRBD1. The CDR3 is 18 residues long. The J segment lost 0 bases and the V segment lost 0 bases, leaving 7 bases of the junction unmatched. CDR1 is LGHNA, CDR2 YSLEER, per germline. The CDR3 nucleotides are TGCGCCAGCAGCCAAGATTTCGGACAGGGGGTTTTGAACACTGAAGCTTTCTTT. The encoded protein is CASSQDFGQGVLNTEAFF.

The V and J genes are TRBV9 and TRBJ1-2; a weak D match, TRBD1 (5 bases). Trimming removed 0 bases from V and 0 bases from J, with 12 bases in between. Looked up from germline, CDR1 is SGDLS and CDR2 is YYNGEE. The CDR3 loop spans 16 amino acids. CDR3 bases: TGTGCCAGCAGCGTAGGGGGGACCGCGACTAACTATGGCTACACCTTC. Protein sequence: CASSVGGTATNYGYTF.

The J gene is TRBJ1-2, the V gene TRBV4-2; maybe TRBD1 (5 bases). The V end lost 0 bases, the J end lost 2 bases, and 16 bases lay between the germline ends. Per the germline V gene, CDR1 is LGHNA and CDR2 is YNFKEQ. This CDR3 is built from 17 residues. CDR3 DNA sequence: TGTGCCAGCAGCCAAGAGGGGACGAGTGTTGGGAACTATGGCTACACCTTC. It yields the protein CASSQEGTSVGNYGYTF.

The J gene is TRBJ1-6, the V gene TRBV11-1; 9 nucleotides match TRBD1. The germline V gene has CDR1 SGHAT and CDR2 FQDESV (reference sequence). CDR3 length equals 14 residues. The J segment lost 7 bases and the V segment lost 10 bases, leaving 8 bases of the junction unmatched. For the CDR3, the DNA is TGTGCCACCCGCCGGGACAGGGACAATTCACCCCTCCACTTT. This encodes CATRRDRDNSPLHF.

V and J are TRBV5-1 and TRBJ1-4, with a weak D call TRBD1 (6 bases). Trimming cost V 0 bases and J 8 bases, with 14 bases left between them. The CDR3 is 15 amino acids. Germline values: CDR1 SGHRS, CDR2 YFSETQ. The CDR3, as DNA: TGCGCCAGCAGCTTGGGTTCAGGGGTAGAGGAAAAACTGTTTTTT. This codes for CASSLGSGVEEKLFF.

This clone has only one observation. The rearrangement links TRBV29-1 to TRBJ2-5, with D perhaps matching TRBD2 (6 bases). V was shortened by 5 bases and J by 4 bases, with 11 bases between the two germline ends. The length of the CDR3 is 12 residues. In germline, CDR1 is SQVTM, CDR2 ANQGSEA. This CDR3 is CSVQVAAETQYF. The CDR3 DNA reads TGCAGCGTTCAAGTAGCGGCAGAGACCCAGTACTTC.

V and J are TRBV13 and TRBJ1-4, with D perhaps TRBD1 (6 bases). V lost 1 base, J lost 3 bases, and 12 bases lay in between. Germline V CDR1 and CDR2: PRHDT, FYEKMQ (reference sequence). The CDR3 is 16 residues long. The CDR3 is CASSLEGGRANEKLFF. The CDR3 DNA sequence: TGTGCCAGCAGCTTAGAAGGGGGGAGAGCTAATGAAAAACTGTTTTTT.

This chain uses TRBV6-4 with TRBJ2-7; D remains unclear. CDR1 and CDR2 from the germline V gene are MRHNA and SNTAGT. This CDR3 contains 14 residues. V lost 8 bases, J lost 0 bases, and 14 bases lay in between. CDR3 sequence: CASPHWPLSYEQYF. CDR3 coding DNA: TGTGCCAGCCCTCATTGGCCCCTCTCCTACGAGCAGTACTTC.

The J gene is TRBJ1-1, the V gene TRBV6-4; D is possibly TRBD1 (6 bases). Deletions cut 6 bases from V and 11 bases from J, with 22 bases between. Germline V gene data show CDR1 as MRHNA and CDR2 as SNTAGT. This CDR3 region has 14 residues. Written as DNA, the CDR3 is TGTGCCAGCAGAAACCGGGACACCACCCTGGGGGCTTTCTTT. It yields the protein CASRNRDTTLGAFF.

V gene TRBV30 combines with J gene TRBJ2-7; D uncertain. The germline gives CDR1 GTSNPN, CDR2 SVGIG (reference sequence). Trimming shortened V by 5 bases and J by 0 bases, and 11 bases separated the two germline ends. The CDR3 has 13 residues. The CDR3 protein is CAWEFQSSYEQYF. CDR3 DNA: TGTGCCTGGGAATTTCAGAGCTCCTACGAGCAGTACTTC.

The V gene is TRBV9, the J gene TRBJ1-1, with D possibly being TRBD1 (5 bases). CDR3 length equals 15 residues. Deletions cut 0 bases from V and 1 base from J, with 10 bases between. Germline assignment: CDR1 SGDLS and CDR2 YYNGEE. CDR3 coding DNA: TGTGCCAGCAGCGTAGCCCAGGGACCGAACACTGAAGCTTTCTTT. The encoded protein is CASSVAQGPNTEAFF.

This rearrangement joins TRBV28 to TRBJ2-5; 9 bases map to TRBD1. The CDR3 extends over 15 amino acids. Unmatched junction bases numbered 2, after V lost 3 bases and J lost 0 bases. The V gene's germline CDR1 is MDHEN and CDR2 SYDVKM. The CDR3 spells CASSFRDRDQETQYF. The DNA of the CDR3 is TGTGCCAGCAGTTTCCGGGACAGGGACCAAGAGACCCAGTACTTC.

The chain employs TRBV28 and TRBJ2-7; either TRBD1 or TRBD2 may supply D (5 bases each). V was trimmed by 5 bases and J by 6 bases, leaving 11 bases between them. The CDR3 covers 12 residues. Germline assignment: CDR1 MDHEN and CDR2 SYDVKM. DNA for the CDR3: TGTGCCAGCAGTGGGGACGGAGGCGAGCAGTACTTC. Its protein product is CASSGDGGEQYF.

The chain employs TRBV29-1 and TRBJ2-3; perhaps TRBD1 as D (5 bases). V lost 1 base, J lost 1 base, and 12 bases lay in between. The CDR3 extends over 15 amino acids. Germline V gives CDR1 SQVTM, CDR2 ANQGSEA. The CDR3 loop reads CSVEGGQGGTDTQYF. The CDR3 region has the DNA TGCAGCGTTGAAGGGGGTCAGGGTGGCACAGATACGCAGTATTTT.

This clone was seen only a few times. The genes are TRBV6-5 and TRBJ2-7, with TRBD1 identical over 9 bases. After removal of 5 bases from V and 4 bases from J, the junction contained 6 bases not matched to a gene. In germline, CDR1 is MNHEY, CDR2 SVGAGI. The CDR3 sequence is 14 residues long. CDR3 in DNA: TGTGCCAGCAGTCCGGGACAGGGAGGGTACGAGCAGTACTTC. Protein product: CASSPGQGGYEQYF.

The chain carries TRBV20-1 and TRBJ2-7, with a possible D match to TRBD1 (5 bases). Trimming shortened V by 3 bases and J by 6 bases, and 9 bases separated the two germline ends. This CDR3 region has 11 residues. Germline assignment: CDR1 DFQATT and CDR2 SNEGSKA (reference sequence). The CDR3 sequence: CSASVQGEQYF. CDR3 nucleotide sequence: TGCAGTGCTAGCGTGCAGGGCGAGCAGTACTTC.